Listed below are T cell receptor beta chains from one sample, sequenced in a study of monozygotic twins with inflammatory bowel disease. TCRdb reprocessed the 5' RACE reads and reports one entry per CDR3 protein, with no DNA. The repertoire shows approximately 340,000 distinct CDR3 sequences; the top ten hold approximately 2%. The sequenced sample was blood. These receptors were obtained from a human donor with ulcerative colitis or Crohn's disease, or a healthy co-twin of an affected twin (not recorded which). Both conserved end residues are part of each CDR3.

CDR3 length: 18; V gene: TRBV9; J gene: TRBJ1-2; CDR3 protein: CASSVGWEASTRSYGYTF
CDR3 length: 13; V gene: TRBV11-3; J gene: TRBJ2-1; CDR3 protein: CASSVSAANEQFF
CDR3 length: 19; V gene: TRBV11-1; J gene: TRBJ2-5; CDR3 protein: CASAAAFLAGLYFQETQYF
CDR3 length: 13; V gene: TRBV28; J gene: TRBJ2-7; CDR3 protein: CASSLERGGEQYF
CDR3 length: 15; V gene: TRBV29-1; J gene: TRBJ1-2; CDR3 protein: CSVEDRDSTLYGYTF
CDR3 length: 14; V gene: TRBV7-2; J gene: TRBJ1-2; CDR3 protein: CASSLVGGPYGYTF
CDR3 length: 16; V gene: TRBV7-8; J gene: TRBJ1-6; CDR3 protein: CASSLARSSYNSPLHF
CDR3 length: 15; V gene: TRBV20-1; J gene: TRBJ2-1; CDR3 protein: CSAREAQSSYNEQFF
CDR3 length: 16; V gene: TRBV12-3/TRBV12-4; J gene: TRBJ2-3; CDR3 protein: CASRSPRARATDTQYF
CDR3 length: 14; V gene: TRBV20-1; J gene: TRBJ2-1; CDR3 protein: CSAAFGGPYNEQFF
CDR3 length: 16; V gene: TRBV7-9; J gene: TRBJ2-3; CDR3 protein: CASRERPGLAEDTQYF
CDR3 length: 20; V gene: TRBV5-1; J gene: TRBJ1-2; CDR3 protein: CASSLARAVQTEITNYGYTF
CDR3 length: 15; V gene: TRBV30; J gene: TRBJ1-1; CDR3 protein: CAWRRFVGSNTEAFF
CDR3 length: 12; V gene: TRBV20-1; J gene: TRBJ1-2; CDR3 protein: CSARAPDYGYTF
CDR3 length: 13; V gene: TRBV20-1; J gene: TRBJ1-2; CDR3 protein: CSAKIDANYGYTF
CDR3 length: 14; V gene: TRBV7-9; J gene: TRBJ1-6; CDR3 protein: CASRETGANSPLHF
CDR3 length: 11; V gene: TRBV30; J gene: TRBJ2-1; CDR3 protein: CAWSVGTSGFF
CDR3 length: 14; V gene: TRBV30; J gene: TRBJ2-1; CDR3 protein: CAWTQDRSYNEQFF
CDR3 length: 17; V gene: TRBV5-1; J gene: TRBJ2-6; CDR3 protein: CASSLQSRGSGANVLTF
CDR3 length: 14; V gene: TRBV21-1; J gene: TRBJ2-3; CDR3 protein: CASSKQGTTDTQYF
CDR3 length: 15; V gene: TRBV5-1; J gene: TRBJ2-2; CDR3 protein: CASSLARGEVGELFF
CDR3 length: 16; V gene: TRBV7-2; J gene: TRBJ2-3; CDR3 protein: CASSLGQGAGSDTQYF
CDR3 length: 14; V gene: TRBV4-3; J gene: TRBJ2-7; CDR3 protein: CASSLHRGAYEQYF